The TCR beta chain described here comes from a study of T cells in Graves' hyperthyroidism and ophthalmopathy. Stable Graves' hyperthyroidism denoted no ophthalmopathy progression over 18 months. Exclusion followed for patients with uncontrolled infection, other autoimmune disease, pregnancy or lactation. About this clonotype itself: Its antigen is not known.

The study's findings and limits: Model predictions of ophthalmopathy came a median about six months before onset.

Trimming shortened V by 6 bases and J by 2 bases, and 13 bases separated the two germline ends. The CDR3 has 13 residues. Germline CDR1 reads DFQATT; CDR2 reads SNEGSKA (reference sequence). Amplified TCR beta CDR3 regions derived from RNA transcripts. HTBI primers were employed in a first-round RT-PCR of the TCR CDR3. In TCRdb, the multiplex PCR reads were re-called with MiXCR into one record per CDR3 protein. The sample lists some 270,000 distinct CDR3 sequences; approximately 14% were seen once. This clonotype was sampled from a woman in her forties with Graves' hyperthyroidism. The rearrangement links TRBV20-1 to TRBJ2-5; D is tentatively TRBD1 or TRBD2 (5 bases each). The sample comprised blood. The CDR3 region is CSASRGTQETQYF. The CDR3 DNA sequence: TGCAGTGCCAGCCGGGGCACTCAAGAGACCCAGTACTTC.